This TCR beta chain appears in the sequencing data of a study of blood T cell repertoires in COVID-19. Study in general: COVID-19 samples collected from the United States, Italy and Spain covered acute and convalescent phases. PBMCs, B-cell-depleted T cells, or T cells were the source of the cDNA or gDNA that made up the material.

V lost 7 bases to trimming and J lost 6 bases; unmatched junction nucleotides: 9. The CDR3 has 14 amino acids. Germline V gene sequence: CDR1 MNHEY, CDR2 SVGAGI. In the authors' methods: Reference gene primers were amplified, and this amplification served to estimate nucleated cell counts. Measured with immunoSEQ multiplex PCR; TCRdb has only the in-frame clones, and not every one. V, J and clone size are taken as reported in that table, and D and trimming were inferred from the DNA itself. The table lists about 100,000 clones, around 88% of them singletons. This clonotype was obtained from a man of 80 years or more with acute or convalescent COVID-19. Material for sequencing was peripheral blood. The chain employs TRBV6-5 and TRBJ1-1; TRBD1 matches at 9 bases. Here the CDR3 DNA reads TGTGCCAGCACTAAACAGGGGGCTTTGTCTGAAGCTTTCTTT. The encoded protein is CASTKQGALSEAFF.